This is a list of T cell receptor beta chains from one sample in a study of identifying expanded T cells in peripheral blood. Data came from immunoSEQ multiplex PCR; TCRdb stores just in-frame clones and leaves some out. The sample contains roughly 100,000 clones, approximately 89% of which appear only once. Sequenced input: blood. All receptors come from a person aged 18-70 years in good health. Each CDR3 is given with its conserved first and last residue. The order of the fields is J gene, V gene, clone size, D gene, CDR3 protein, CDR3 DNA. The D gene is left open where the match is weak. Not all rows give a size; the values are once, few, many and, for expanded clones, a class.

>TRBJ1-1|TRBV7-2|once|TRBD1
CASSITGGLNTEAFF
TGTGCCAGCAGCATTACAGGGGGATTGAACACTGAAGCTTTCTTT
>TRBJ2-5|TRBV2|-|-
CASSYQETQYF
TGTGCCAGCAGTTACCAAGAGACCCAGTACTTC
>TRBJ2-5|TRBV7-9|once|TRBD2
CASSQRGALLETQYF
TGTGCCAGCAGCCAGCGGGGTGCCCTCCTTGAGACCCAGTACTTC
>TRBJ2-7|TRBV10-1|once|TRBD2
CASSLGTRNYEQYF
TGCGCCAGCAGTTTGGGGACTAGAAACTACGAGCAGTACTTC
>TRBJ2-5|TRBV13|-|TRBD1
CASSLGQGGTQYF
TGTGCCAGCAGCCTGGGACAGGGGGGGACCCAGTACTTC
>TRBJ1-2|TRBV11-2|many|-
CASSLDHGGPMVYGYTF
TGTGCCAGCAGCTTAGATCACGGGGGTCCTATGGTATATGGCTACACCTTC
>TRBJ2-2|TRBV9|-|-
CASSVAIGPGELFF
TGTGCCAGCAGCGTAGCCATAGGGCCCGGGGAGCTGTTTTTT
>TRBJ1-1|TRBV25-1|many|-
CASKAGRGEAFF
TGTGCCAGCAAGGCCGGGAGGGGTGAAGCTTTCTTT
>TRBJ1-1|TRBV2|-|-
CASRPEAEAFF
TGTGCCAGCCGGCCCGAGGCTGAAGCTTTCTTT
>TRBJ2-1|TRBV14|-|-
CASSQQKAYNEQFF
TGTGCCAGCAGCCAGCAAAAGGCATACAATGAGCAGTTCTTC
>TRBJ2-3|TRBV7-9|-|-
CASSLGQADTQYF
TGTGCCAGCAGCTTAGGACAGGCAGATACGCAGTATTTT
>TRBJ2-5|TRBV2|-|-
CASSFGETQYF
TGTGCCAGCAGTTTTGGGGAGACCCAGTACTTC
>TRBJ1-1|TRBV29-1|-|-
CSVEDRRGTEAFF
TGCAGCGTTGAAGATCGACGTGGGACTGAAGCTTTCTTT
>TRBJ2-3|TRBV9|-|-
CASSVSSSTSTDTQYF
TGTGCCAGCAGCGTTAGTTCTAGTACCTCCACAGATACGCAGTATTTT
>TRBJ2-3|TRBV2|-|TRBD2
CASSAPWGGRTDTQYF
TGTGCCAGCAGTGCTCCGTGGGGGGGTCGCACAGATACGCAGTATTTT
>TRBJ2-2|TRBV11-3|-|-
CASGGNTGELFF
TGTGCCAGCGGGGGGAACACCGGGGAGCTGTTTTTT
>TRBJ1-5|TRBV18|few|-
CASSLAFNSNQPQHF
TGTGCCAGCTCACTGGCATTTAATAGCAATCAGCCCCAGCATTTT
>TRBJ1-2|TRBV5-6|many|-
CASSFNRDGGYTF
TGTGCCAGCAGCTTTAACAGGGACGGTGGCTACACCTTC
>TRBJ1-2|TRBV19|-|TRBD1
CASSPPDRSYYGYTF
TGTGCCAGTAGTCCCCCGGACAGGAGCTATTATGGCTACACCTTC
>TRBJ1-3|TRBV4-3|-|-
CASSQEVLPPGNTIYF
TGCGCCAGCAGCCAAGAGGTGCTACCTCCTGGAAACACCATATATTTT
>TRBJ2-4|TRBV5-1|-|TRBD2
CASSPPGGTKNIQYF
TGCGCCAGCAGCCCACCGGGGGGAACCAAAAACATTCAGTACTTC
>TRBJ1-5|TRBV7-7|-|TRBD1
CASSLASWTGSSRGQPQHF
TGTGCCAGCAGCTTAGCGTCCTGGACAGGCTCCTCCCGGGGGCAGCCCCAGCATTTT
>TRBJ2-7|TRBV10-2|-|TRBD2
CASTPGTSGNYEQYF
TGCGCCAGCACCCCCGGGACTAGCGGGAACTACGAGCAGTACTTC
>TRBJ1-5|TRBV29-1|-|-
CSAVGFGSNQPQHF
TGCAGCGCGGTGGGATTTGGTAGCAATCAGCCCCAGCATTTT
>TRBJ1-5|TRBV18|-|TRBD1
CASSTTGTGNQPQHF
TGTGCCAGCTCAACGACCGGGACAGGCAATCAGCCCCAGCATTTT
>TRBJ1-4|TRBV6-5|-|TRBD1
CASSYRGQGLEKLFF
TGTGCCAGCAGTTATCGAGGACAGGGCTTGGAAAAACTGTTTTTT
>TRBJ2-1|TRBV11-2|-|-
CASSQTPQQGDEQFF
TGTGCCAGCAGCCAGACGCCACAGCAAGGTGATGAGCAGTTCTTC
>TRBJ1-6|TRBV11-1|-|-
CASSLGPRHSPLHF
TGTGCCAGCAGCTTAGGTCCACGCCATTCACCCCTCCACTTT
>TRBJ1-1|TRBV27|-|TRBD1
CASSFRGTGGTEAFF
TGTGCCAGCAGTTTTAGGGGCACAGGGGGCACTGAAGCTTTCTTT
>TRBJ2-2|TRBV5-6|-|TRBD1
CASSPGQGLYTGELFF
TGTGCCAGCAGCCCGGGACAGGGCTTATACACCGGGGAGCTGTTTTTT
>TRBJ1-5|TRBV5-1|-|-
CASSLDQPQHF
TGCGCCAGCAGCTTAGATCAGCCCCAGCATTTT
>TRBJ2-1|TRBV11-2|once|-
CASSPEKPYNEQFF
TGTGCCAGCAGCCCCGAAAAGCCGTACAATGAGCAGTTCTTC
>TRBJ1-6|TRBV7-9|-|-
CASSPPRRANSPLHF
TGTGCCAGCAGCCCTCCGCGGCGTGCCAATTCACCCCTCCACTTT
>TRBJ1-1|TRBV28|-|-
CASSFSNTNEAFF
TGTGCCAGCAGTTTCTCAAACACAAATGAAGCTTTCTTT
>TRBJ2-3|TRBV2|-|-
CASSEDYFTDTQYF
TGTGCCAGCAGTGAGGACTATTTCACAGATACGCAGTATTTT
>TRBJ2-7|TRBV28|-|TRBD1
CASTLNRGKYEQYF
TGTGCCAGCACCCTGAACAGGGGCAAATACGAGCAGTACTTC
>TRBJ2-1|TRBV19|few|-
CASSIQVYNEQFF
TGTGCCAGTAGTATTCAGGTCTACAATGAGCAGTTCTTC
>TRBJ2-5|TRBV28|-|-
CASRSSGLQKETQYF
TGTGCCAGCCGGTCCTCGGGACTCCAGAAAGAGACCCAGTACTTC
>TRBJ1-3|TRBV27|-|TRBD1
CASSTYGTAAGNTIYF
TGTGCCAGCAGCACATACGGGACAGCCGCTGGAAACACCATATATTTT
>TRBJ1-4|TRBV29-1|-|TRBD1
CSATGNEKLFF
TGCAGCGCGACAGGGAACGAAAAACTGTTTTTT
>TRBJ1-2|TRBV2|-|-
CASSETGNYGYTF
TGTGCCAGCAGTGAAACGGGGAACTATGGCTACACCTTC
>TRBJ1-5|TRBV7-2|few|TRBD1
CASSPGGAVGQPQHF
TGTGCCAGCAGCCCAGGGGGCGCGGTTGGTCAGCCCCAGCATTTT
>TRBJ2-6|TRBV18|once|-
CASSPSQGKGELGANVLTF
TGTGCCAGCTCACCCTCACAGGGAAAGGGGGAATTGGGGGCCAACGTCCTGACTTTC
>TRBJ1-5|TRBV4-1|-|-
CASSQETGASNQPQHF
TGCGCCAGCAGCCAAGAAACAGGAGCTAGCAATCAGCCCCAGCATTTT
>TRBJ2-2|TRBV7-2|-|TRBD2
CASSSASERGNTGELFF
TGTGCCAGCAGCTCCGCCTCTGAGCGGGGGAACACCGGGGAGCTGTTTTTT
>TRBJ2-3|TRBV27|once|-
CASRQMQKHTDTQYF
TGTGCCAGCAGGCAAATGCAGAAACACACAGATACGCAGTATTTT
>TRBJ2-7|TRBV6-4|-|TRBD1
CASSDPPGQPFLRGHEQYF
TGTGCCAGCAGTGACCCACCGGGACAGCCGTTTCTAAGAGGTCACGAGCAGTACTTC
>TRBJ2-5|TRBV6-1|once|-
CASSGHSQETQYF
TGTGCCAGCAGTGGGCATTCTCAAGAGACCCAGTACTTC
>TRBJ2-3|TRBV5-1|-|-
CASSLVLAGATGGADTQYF
TGCGCCAGCAGCTTGGTTCTAGCGGGAGCCACAGGGGGCGCAGATACGCAGTATTTT
>TRBJ1-5|TRBV4-1|few|-
CASSQDQGQPQHF
TGCGCCAGCAGCCAAGATCAGGGGCAGCCCCAGCATTTT
>TRBJ1-3|TRBV10-3|-|TRBD1
CAISENRGLSGNTIYF
TGTGCCATCAGTGAGAACAGGGGGCTGTCTGGAAACACCATATATTTT
>TRBJ1-5|TRBV27|-|-
CASSLFWGQGNQPQHF
TGTGCCAGCAGTTTATTCTGGGGGCAAGGCAATCAGCCCCAGCATTTT
>TRBJ2-2|TRBV7-2|-|TRBD1
CASSTQQGALGTGELFF
TGTGCCAGCAGCACCCAACAGGGGGCGCTTGGCACCGGGGAGCTGTTTTTT